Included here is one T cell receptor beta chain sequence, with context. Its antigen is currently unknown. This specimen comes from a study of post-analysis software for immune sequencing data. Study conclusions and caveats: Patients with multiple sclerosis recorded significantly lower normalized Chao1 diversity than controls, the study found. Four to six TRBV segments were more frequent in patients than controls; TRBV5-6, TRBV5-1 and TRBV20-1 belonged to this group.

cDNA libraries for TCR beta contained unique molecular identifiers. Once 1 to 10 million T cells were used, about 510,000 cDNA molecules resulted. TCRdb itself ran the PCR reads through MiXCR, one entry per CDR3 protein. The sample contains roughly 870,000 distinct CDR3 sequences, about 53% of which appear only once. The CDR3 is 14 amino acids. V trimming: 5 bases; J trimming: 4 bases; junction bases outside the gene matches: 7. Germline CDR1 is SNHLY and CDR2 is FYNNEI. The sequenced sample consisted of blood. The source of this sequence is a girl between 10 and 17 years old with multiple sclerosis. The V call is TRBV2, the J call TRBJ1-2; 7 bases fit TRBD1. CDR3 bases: TGTGCCAGCAGTTCCTTGGGACAGCTCTATGGCTACACCTTC. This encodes CASSSLGQLYGYTF.